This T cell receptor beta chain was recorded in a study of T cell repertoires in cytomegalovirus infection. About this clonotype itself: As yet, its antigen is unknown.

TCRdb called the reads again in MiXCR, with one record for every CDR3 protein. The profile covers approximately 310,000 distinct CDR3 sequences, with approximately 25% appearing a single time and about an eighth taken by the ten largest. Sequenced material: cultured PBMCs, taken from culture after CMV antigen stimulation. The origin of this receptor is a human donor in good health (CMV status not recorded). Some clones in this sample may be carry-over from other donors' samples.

CDR3 sequence: CASTQYSGNTIYF. The CDR3 DNA is TGTGCCAGCACACAGTACTCTGGAAACACCATATATTTT. The chain links TRBV7-9 to TRBJ1-3; D is uncertain. With 7 bases removed from V and 0 bases from J, the gap between germline ends came to 7 bases. Looked up from germline, CDR1 is SEHNR and CDR2 is FQNEAQ (reference sequence). The CDR3 loop spans 13 amino acids.